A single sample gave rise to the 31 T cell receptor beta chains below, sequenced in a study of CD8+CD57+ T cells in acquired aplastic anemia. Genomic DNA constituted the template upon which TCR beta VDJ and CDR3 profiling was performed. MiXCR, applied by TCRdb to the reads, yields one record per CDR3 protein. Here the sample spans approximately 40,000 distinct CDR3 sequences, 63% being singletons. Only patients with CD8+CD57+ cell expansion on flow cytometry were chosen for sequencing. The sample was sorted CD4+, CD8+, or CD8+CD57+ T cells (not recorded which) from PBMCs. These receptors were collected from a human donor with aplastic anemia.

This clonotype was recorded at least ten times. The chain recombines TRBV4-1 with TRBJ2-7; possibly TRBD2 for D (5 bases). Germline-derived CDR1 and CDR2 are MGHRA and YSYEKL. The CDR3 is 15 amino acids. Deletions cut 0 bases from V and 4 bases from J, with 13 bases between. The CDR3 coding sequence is TGCGCCAGCAGCCAAGAAAGGACTGTACCATACGAGCAGTACTTC. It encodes CASSQERTVPYEQYF.

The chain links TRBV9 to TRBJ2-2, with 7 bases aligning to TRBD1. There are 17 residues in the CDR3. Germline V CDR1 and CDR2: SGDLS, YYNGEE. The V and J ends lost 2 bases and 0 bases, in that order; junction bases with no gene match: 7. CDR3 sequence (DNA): TGTGCCAGCAGCGTTTCAGGGGGACCAGCGAACACCGGGGAGCTGTTTTTT. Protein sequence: CASSVSGGPANTGELFF. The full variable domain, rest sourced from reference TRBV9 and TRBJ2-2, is DSGVTQTPKHLITATGQRVTLRCSPRSGDLSVYWYQQSLDQGLQFLIQYYNGEERAKGNILERFSAQQFPDLHSELNLSSLELGDSALYFCASSVSGGPANTGELFFGEGSRLTVL.

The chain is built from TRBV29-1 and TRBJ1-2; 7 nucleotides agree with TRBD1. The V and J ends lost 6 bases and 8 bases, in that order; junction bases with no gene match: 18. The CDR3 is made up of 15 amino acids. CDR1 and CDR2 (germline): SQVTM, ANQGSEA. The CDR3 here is CSVPGQPGPGGGYTF. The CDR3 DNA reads TGCAGCGTCCCGGGACAGCCAGGGCCTGGGGGAGGCTACACCTTC.

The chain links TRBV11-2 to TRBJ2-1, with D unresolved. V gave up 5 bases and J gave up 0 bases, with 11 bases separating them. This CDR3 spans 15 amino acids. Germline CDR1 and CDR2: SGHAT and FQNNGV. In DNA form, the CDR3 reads TGTGCCAGCAGCCGACCATTCAGCTCCTACAATGAGCAGTTCTTC. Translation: CASSRPFSSYNEQFF.

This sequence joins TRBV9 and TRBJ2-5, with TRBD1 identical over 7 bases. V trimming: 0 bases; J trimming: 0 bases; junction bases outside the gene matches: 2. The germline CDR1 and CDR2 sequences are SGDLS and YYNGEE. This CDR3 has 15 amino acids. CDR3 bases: TGTGCCAGCAGCGTAGCGGGGACAGACCAAGAGACCCAGTACTTC. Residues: CASSVAGTDQETQYF.

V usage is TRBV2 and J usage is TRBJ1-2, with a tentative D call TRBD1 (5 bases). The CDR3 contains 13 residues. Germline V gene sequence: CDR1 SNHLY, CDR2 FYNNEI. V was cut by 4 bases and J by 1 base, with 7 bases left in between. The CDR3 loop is CASSAGGNYGYTF. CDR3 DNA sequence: TGTGCCAGCAGTGCGGGGGGTAACTATGGCTACACCTTC.

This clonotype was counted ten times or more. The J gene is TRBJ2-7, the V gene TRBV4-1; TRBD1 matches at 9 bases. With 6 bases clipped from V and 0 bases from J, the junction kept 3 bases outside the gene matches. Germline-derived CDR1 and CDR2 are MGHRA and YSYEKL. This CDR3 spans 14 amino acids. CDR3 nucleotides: TGCGCCAGCAGGCCGACAGGGGGCTCCTACGAGCAGTACTTC. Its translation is CASRPTGGSYEQYF.

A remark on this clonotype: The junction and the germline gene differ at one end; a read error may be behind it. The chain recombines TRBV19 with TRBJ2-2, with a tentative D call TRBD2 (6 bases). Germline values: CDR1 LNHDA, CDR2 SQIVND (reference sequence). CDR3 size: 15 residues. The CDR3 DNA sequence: TGTGCCAGCAGTATACTAGCTATCAACACCGGGGAGCTGTTTTTT. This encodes CASSILAINTGELFF. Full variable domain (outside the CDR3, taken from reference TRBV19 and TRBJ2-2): DGGITQSPKYLFRKEGQNVTLSCEQNLNHDAMYWYRQDPGQGLRLIYYSQIVNDFQKGDIAEGYSVSREKKESFPLTVTSAQKNPTAFYLCASSILAINTGELFFGEGSRLTVL.

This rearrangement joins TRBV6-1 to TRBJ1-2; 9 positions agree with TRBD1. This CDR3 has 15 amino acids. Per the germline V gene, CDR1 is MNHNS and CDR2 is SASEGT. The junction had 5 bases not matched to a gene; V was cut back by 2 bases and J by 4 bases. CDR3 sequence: CASSERGQGFYGYTF. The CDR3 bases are TGTGCCAGCAGTGAACGGGGACAGGGCTTCTATGGCTACACCTTC.

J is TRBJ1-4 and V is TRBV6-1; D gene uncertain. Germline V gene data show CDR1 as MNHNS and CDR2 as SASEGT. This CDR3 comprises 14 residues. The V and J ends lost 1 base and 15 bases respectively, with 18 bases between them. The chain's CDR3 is CASSEEDRHYGVFF. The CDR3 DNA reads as TGTGCCAGCAGTGAAGAGGACCGTCACTATGGGGTGTTTTTT.

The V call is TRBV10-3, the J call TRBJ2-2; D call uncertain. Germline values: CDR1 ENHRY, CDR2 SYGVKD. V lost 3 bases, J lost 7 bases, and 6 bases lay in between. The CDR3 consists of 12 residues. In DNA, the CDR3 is TGTGCCATCAGTGATGGGTACGGGGAGCTGTTTTTT. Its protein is CAISDGYGELFF.

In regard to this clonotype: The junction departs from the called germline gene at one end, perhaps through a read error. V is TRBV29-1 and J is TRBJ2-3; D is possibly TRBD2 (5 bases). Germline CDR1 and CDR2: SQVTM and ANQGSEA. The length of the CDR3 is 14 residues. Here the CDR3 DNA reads TGCGGCGTTGAGACCGGGCGGGGCACAGATACGCAGTATTTT. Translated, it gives CGVETGRGTDTQYF.

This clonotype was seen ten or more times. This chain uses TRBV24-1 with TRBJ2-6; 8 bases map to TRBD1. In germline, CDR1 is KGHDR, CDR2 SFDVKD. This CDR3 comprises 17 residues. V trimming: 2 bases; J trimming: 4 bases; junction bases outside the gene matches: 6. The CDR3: CATSDYQGAAGANVLTF. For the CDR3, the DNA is TGTGCCACCAGTGATTACCAGGGGGCGGCGGGGGCCAACGTCCTGACTTTC.

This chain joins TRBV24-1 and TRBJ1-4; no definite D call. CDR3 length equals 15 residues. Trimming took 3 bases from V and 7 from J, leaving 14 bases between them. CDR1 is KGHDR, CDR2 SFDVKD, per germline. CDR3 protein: CATSDPTTLGEKLFF. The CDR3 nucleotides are TGTGCCACCAGTGATCCGACGACCTTGGGTGAAAAACTGTTTTTT.

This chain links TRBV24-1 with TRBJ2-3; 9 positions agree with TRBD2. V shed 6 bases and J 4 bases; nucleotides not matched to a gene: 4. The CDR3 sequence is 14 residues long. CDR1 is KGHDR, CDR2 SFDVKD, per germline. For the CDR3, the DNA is TGTGCCACCAGTAGCTCTAGCGGGGCAGATACGCAGTATTTT. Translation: CATSSSSGADTQYF.

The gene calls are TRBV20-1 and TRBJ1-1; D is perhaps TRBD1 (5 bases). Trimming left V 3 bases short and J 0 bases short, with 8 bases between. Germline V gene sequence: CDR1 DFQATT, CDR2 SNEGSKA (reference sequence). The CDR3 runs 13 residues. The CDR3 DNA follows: TGCAGTGCTAGTTCGGGGGTGAACACTGAAGCTTTCTTT. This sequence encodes CSASSGVNTEAFF.

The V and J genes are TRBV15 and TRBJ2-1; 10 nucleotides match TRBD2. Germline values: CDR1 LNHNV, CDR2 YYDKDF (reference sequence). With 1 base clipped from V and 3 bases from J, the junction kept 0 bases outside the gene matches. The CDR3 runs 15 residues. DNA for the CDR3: TGTGCCACCAGCAGAGTAGCGGGGGGCTACAATGAGCAGTTCTTC. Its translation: CATSRVAGGYNEQFF.

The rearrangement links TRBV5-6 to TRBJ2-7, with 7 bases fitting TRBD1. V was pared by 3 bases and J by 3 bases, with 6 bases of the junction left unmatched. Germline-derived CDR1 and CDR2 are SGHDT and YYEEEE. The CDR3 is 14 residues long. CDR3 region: CASSSGQAIYEQYV. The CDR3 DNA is TGTGCCAGCAGCTCCGGACAGGCGATCTACGAGCAGTACGTC.

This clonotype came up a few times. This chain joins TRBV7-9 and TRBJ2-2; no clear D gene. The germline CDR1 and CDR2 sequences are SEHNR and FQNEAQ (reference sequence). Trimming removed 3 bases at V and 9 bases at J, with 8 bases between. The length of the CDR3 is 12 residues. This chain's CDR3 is CASSFSVRELFF. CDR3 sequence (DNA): TGTGCCAGCAGCTTCTCGGTCCGGGAGCTGTTTTTT.

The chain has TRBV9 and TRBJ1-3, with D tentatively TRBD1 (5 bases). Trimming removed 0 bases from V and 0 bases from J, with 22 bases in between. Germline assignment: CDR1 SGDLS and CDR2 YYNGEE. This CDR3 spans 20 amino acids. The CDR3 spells CASSVGSGWAGFDSGNTIYF. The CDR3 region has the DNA TGTGCCAGCAGCGTAGGTTCCGGGTGGGCAGGGTTCGACTCTGGAAACACCATATATTTT.

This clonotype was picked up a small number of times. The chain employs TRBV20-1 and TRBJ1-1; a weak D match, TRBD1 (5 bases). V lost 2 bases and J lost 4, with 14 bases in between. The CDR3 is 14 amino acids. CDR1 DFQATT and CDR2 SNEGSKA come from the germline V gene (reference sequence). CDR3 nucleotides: TGCAGTGCTAGATCGGGGGGGTACGGCACTGAAGCTTTCTTT. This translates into CSARSGGYGTEAFF.

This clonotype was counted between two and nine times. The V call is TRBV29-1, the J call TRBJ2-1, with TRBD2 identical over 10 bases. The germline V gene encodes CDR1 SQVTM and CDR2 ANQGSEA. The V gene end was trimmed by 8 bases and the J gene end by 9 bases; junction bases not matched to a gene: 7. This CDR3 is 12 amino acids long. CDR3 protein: CSTGTSVTEQFF. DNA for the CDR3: TGCAGCACCGGGACTAGCGTCACTGAGCAGTTCTTC.

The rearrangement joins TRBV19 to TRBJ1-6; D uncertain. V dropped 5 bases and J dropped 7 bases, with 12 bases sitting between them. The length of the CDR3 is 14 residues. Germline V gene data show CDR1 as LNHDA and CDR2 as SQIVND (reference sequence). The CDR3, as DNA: TGTGCCAGTAGTGCCAACGGGCAGAATTCACCCCTCCACTTT. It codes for CASSANGQNSPLHF.

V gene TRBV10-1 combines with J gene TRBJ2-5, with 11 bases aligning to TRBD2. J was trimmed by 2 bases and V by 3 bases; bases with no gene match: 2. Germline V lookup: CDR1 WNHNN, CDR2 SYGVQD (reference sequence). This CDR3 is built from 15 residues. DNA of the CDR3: TGCGCCAGCAGTGATGGGACTAGCGGACAAGAGACCCAGTACTTC. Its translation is CASSDGTSGQETQYF.

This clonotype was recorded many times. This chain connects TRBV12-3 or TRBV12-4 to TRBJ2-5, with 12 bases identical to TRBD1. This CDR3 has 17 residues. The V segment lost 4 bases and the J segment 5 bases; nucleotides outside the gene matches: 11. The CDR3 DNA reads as TGTGCCAGCAGTTCCCAAGAGGGACAGGGGGCTTGGGAGACCCAGTACTTC. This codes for CASSSQEGQGAWETQYF.

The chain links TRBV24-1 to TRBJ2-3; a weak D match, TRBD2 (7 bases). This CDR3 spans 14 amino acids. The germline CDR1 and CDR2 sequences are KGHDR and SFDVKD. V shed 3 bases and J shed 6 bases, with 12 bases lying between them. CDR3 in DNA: TGTGCCACCAGTGATGAGGGGGGGCCGGATACGCAGTATTTT. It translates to CATSDEGGPDTQYF.

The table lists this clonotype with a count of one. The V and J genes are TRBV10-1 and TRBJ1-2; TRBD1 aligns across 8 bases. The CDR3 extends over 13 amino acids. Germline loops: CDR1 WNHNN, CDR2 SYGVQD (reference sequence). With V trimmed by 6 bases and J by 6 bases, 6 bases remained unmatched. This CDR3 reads CASSADRVDGYTF. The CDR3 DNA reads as TGCGCCAGCAGCGCGGACAGGGTTGATGGCTACACCTTC.

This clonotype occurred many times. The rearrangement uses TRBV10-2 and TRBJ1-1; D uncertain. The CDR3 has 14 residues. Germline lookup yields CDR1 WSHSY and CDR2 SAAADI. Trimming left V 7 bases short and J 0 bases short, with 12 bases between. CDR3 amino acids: CASIGLSMNTEAFF. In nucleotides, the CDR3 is TGCGCCAGCATAGGACTTAGCATGAACACTGAAGCTTTCTTT.

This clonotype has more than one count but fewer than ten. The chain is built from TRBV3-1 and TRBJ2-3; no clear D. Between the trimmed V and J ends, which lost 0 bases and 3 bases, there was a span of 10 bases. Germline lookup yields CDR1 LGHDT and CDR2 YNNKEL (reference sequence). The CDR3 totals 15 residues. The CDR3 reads CASSQELARTDTQYF. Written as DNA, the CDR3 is TGTGCCAGCAGCCAAGAATTAGCAAGGACAGATACGCAGTATTTT.

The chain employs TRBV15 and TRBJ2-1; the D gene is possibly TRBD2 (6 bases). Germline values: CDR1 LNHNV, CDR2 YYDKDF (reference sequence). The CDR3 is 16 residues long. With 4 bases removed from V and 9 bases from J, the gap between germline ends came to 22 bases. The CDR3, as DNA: TGTGCCACCAGCACGAGGGAGGCTAGCCTCCACAGTGAGCAGTTCTTC. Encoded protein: CATSTREASLHSEQFF.

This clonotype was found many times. This CDR3 reads CASSELPREKLFF. DNA of the CDR3: TGTGCCAGCAGTGAACTGCCCAGGGAAAAACTGTTTTTT. This chain connects TRBV2 to TRBJ1-4; unclear D gene. Germline CDR1 reads SNHLY; CDR2 reads FYNNEI. The CDR3 has 13 amino acids. Trimming pared 2 bases from V and 8 bases from J, leaving 9 bases between.